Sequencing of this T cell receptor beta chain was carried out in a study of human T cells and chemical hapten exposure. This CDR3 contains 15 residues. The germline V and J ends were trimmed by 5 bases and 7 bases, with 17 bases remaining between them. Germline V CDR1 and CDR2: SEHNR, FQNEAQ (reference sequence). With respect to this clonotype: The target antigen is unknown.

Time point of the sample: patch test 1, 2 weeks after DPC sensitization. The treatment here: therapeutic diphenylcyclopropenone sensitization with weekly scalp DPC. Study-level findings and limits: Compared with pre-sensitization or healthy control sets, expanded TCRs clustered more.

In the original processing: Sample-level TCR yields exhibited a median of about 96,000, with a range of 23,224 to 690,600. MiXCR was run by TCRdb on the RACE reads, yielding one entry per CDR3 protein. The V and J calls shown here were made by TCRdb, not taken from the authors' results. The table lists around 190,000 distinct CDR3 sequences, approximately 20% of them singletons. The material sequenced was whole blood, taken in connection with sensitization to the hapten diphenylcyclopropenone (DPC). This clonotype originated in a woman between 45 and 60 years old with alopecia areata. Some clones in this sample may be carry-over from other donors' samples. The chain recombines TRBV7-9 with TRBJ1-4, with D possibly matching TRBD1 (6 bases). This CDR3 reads CASSASRGRAEKLFF. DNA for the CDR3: TGTGCCAGCAGCGCGAGCCGGGGGCGCGCTGAAAAACTGTTTTTT.